Below, 24 T cell receptor beta chains from the same sample are listed, as sequenced in a study of lymphopenia after photon versus proton radiotherapy (dated by TCRdb to between 2018 and 2021). The library came from the immunoSEQ multiplex PCR assay. What TCRdb holds here is the immuneACCESS table cut down to in-frame rearrangements. Part of the clones is not present; checked against another copy, under half of the missing clones reflect an unresolved V gene, and the others are unexplained. This sample holds 15,000 or so clones; approximately 91% were observed only once. Together, the top ten hold approximately 61% of the sample. The sample was peripheral blood, taken from a patient treated with proton-based radiotherapy. These receptors all come from a woman aged 55-69 years with cholangiocarcinoma. Some clones in this sample may be carry-over from other donors' samples.

The J gene is TRBJ1-4, the V gene TRBV7-9; possibly TRBD1 for D (6 bases). Germline V gives CDR1 SEHNR, CDR2 FQNEAQ (reference sequence). This CDR3 is built from 15 residues. Trimming removed 2 bases at V and 5 bases at J, with 12 bases between. The DNA of the CDR3 is TGTGCCAGCAGCTTACTGGACAGTAGGAATGAAAAACTGTTTTTT. This sequence encodes CASSLLDSRNEKLFF.

The V and J genes are TRBV5-6 and TRBJ2-3; 13 bases are a match to TRBD2. Germline V lookup: CDR1 SGHDT, CDR2 YYEEEE. V shed 6 bases and J 6 bases; nucleotides not matched to a gene: 10. The length of the CDR3 is 16 residues. This CDR3 is CASNIPGLAGSDTQYF. CDR3 bases: TGTGCCAGCAACATCCCGGGACTAGCGGGGTCTGATACGCAGTATTTT. Together with reference TRBV5-6 and TRBJ2-3, the CDR3 gives the full variable domain: DAGVTQSPTHLIKTRGQQVTLRCSPKSGHDTVSWYQQALGQGPQFIFQYYEEEERQRGNFPDRFSGHQFPNYSSELNVNALLLGDSALYLCASNIPGLAGSDTQYFGPGTRLTVL.

The chain joins TRBV29-1 to TRBJ2-7, with D hard to call. V was shortened by 6 bases and J by 0 bases, with 6 bases between the two germline ends. This CDR3 is 11 amino acids long. Germline CDR1 and CDR2: SQVTM and ANQGSEA. CDR3 sequence: CSVRISYEQYF. The CDR3 nucleotides read TGCAGCGTCAGGATCTCCTACGAGCAGTACTTC.

The rearrangement links TRBV28 to TRBJ1-1, with D perhaps TRBD1 (5 bases). The germline gives CDR1 MDHEN, CDR2 SYDVKM. This CDR3 spans 11 amino acids. V was trimmed by 3 bases and J by 10 bases, leaving 9 bases between them. The CDR3 DNA reads as TGTGCCAGCAGTTTGCGGCAGGGAGCTTTCTTT. It yields the protein CASSLRQGAFF.

This chain connects TRBV6-1 to TRBJ2-1; 9 positions agree with TRBD2. This CDR3 has 16 amino acids. Unmatched junction bases numbered 12, after V lost 2 bases and J lost 10 bases. CDR1 is MNHNS and CDR2 is SASEGT in the germline V gene. The CDR3, as DNA: TGTGCCAGCAGTGAATTTGCGGGGGGGCCGCTAGAAGAGCAGTTCTTC. Translation gives CASSEFAGGPLEEQFF.

The V and J genes are TRBV7-2 and TRBJ2-7; D ambiguous. The germline V and J ends were trimmed by 5 bases and 3 bases, with 17 bases remaining between them. Germline CDR1 reads SGHTA; CDR2 reads FQGNSA. This CDR3 has 15 residues. The CDR3 reads CASSPRGSALYEQYF. CDR3 bases: TGTGCCAGCAGCCCCAGAGGATCAGCGCTCTACGAGCAGTACTTC.

This chain joins TRBV18 and TRBJ1-1, with D tentatively TRBD1 (5 bases). CDR1 KGHSH and CDR2 LQKENI come from the germline V gene. Deletions cut 0 bases from V and 4 bases from J, with 12 bases between. The CDR3 covers 15 residues. CDR3 residues: CASSPPFAQGTEAFF. The CDR3 bases are TGTGCCAGCTCACCACCATTCGCGCAGGGCACTGAAGCTTTCTTT.

The rearrangement joins TRBV30 to TRBJ1-1, with 8 bases lining up with TRBD1. The CDR3 runs to 15 residues. V shed 4 bases and J 1 base; nucleotides not matched to a gene: 8. Germline V gene data show CDR1 as GTSNPN and CDR2 as SVGIG (reference sequence). The CDR3 DNA sequence: TGTGCCTGGATTACCAGGGGGCAGGGGAACACTGAAGCTTTCTTT. Translating gives CAWITRGQGNTEAFF.

This sequence joins TRBV27 and TRBJ1-2; 10 bases are a match to TRBD1. The germline V gene has CDR1 MNHEY and CDR2 SMNVEV (reference sequence). The CDR3 spans 17 residues. The trim removed 3 bases at V and 1 base at J, leaving 8 bases unmatched. The CDR3 DNA follows: TGTGCCAGCAGTTTCCGCATCGGACAGGGGGTTAACTATGGCTACACCTTC. Translating it yields CASSFRIGQGVNYGYTF.

The rearrangement links TRBV5-1 to TRBJ2-1; 16 bases match TRBD2. V trimming: 4 bases; J trimming: 7 bases; junction bases outside the gene matches: 14. CDR1 and CDR2 (germline): SGHRS, YFSETQ. The length of the CDR3 is 19 residues. CDR3 sequence reads: CASSLTPGTSGRAGNEQFF. DNA of the CDR3: TGCGCCAGCAGCCTAACCCCGGGGACTAGCGGGAGGGCCGGGAATGAGCAGTTCTTC. Drawing the rest from reference TRBV5-1 and TRBJ2-1, the complete variable domain is KAGVTQTPRYLIKTRGQQVTLSCSPISGHRSVSWYQQTPGQGLQFLFEYFSETQRNKGNFPGRFSGRQFSNSRSEMNVSTLELGDSALYLCASSLTPGTSGRAGNEQFFGPGTRLTVL.

The chain is built from TRBV5-1 and TRBJ1-6, with a weak D call TRBD1 (5 bases). Trimming pared 0 bases from V and 7 bases from J, leaving 11 bases between. This CDR3 contains 15 residues. Germline assignment: CDR1 SGHRS and CDR2 YFSETQ. The DNA of the CDR3 is TGCGCCAGCAGCTTGGCGTCGGGGCCCAATTCACCCCTCCACTTT. Protein: CASSLASGPNSPLHF.

This chain links TRBV4-1 with TRBJ2-6, with D unclear. From germline, CDR1 is MGHRA and CDR2 YSYEKL. The CDR3 covers 17 residues. V was cut by 1 base and J by 0 bases, with 10 bases left in between. CDR3 coding DNA: TGCGCCAGCAGCCAAGCTGCCGGCAGCTCTGGGGCCAACGTCCTGACTTTC. It specifies CASSQAAGSSGANVLTF.

The rearrangement uses TRBV30 and TRBJ1-5, with TRBD1 as a possible D gene (5 bases). The CDR3 runs 14 residues. V was clipped by 0 bases and J by 7 bases, with 13 bases between them. The germline V gene encodes CDR1 GTSNPN and CDR2 SVGIG (reference sequence). The CDR3 DNA reads as TGTGCCTGGAGTGTAGGGAGGGGAGGACAGCCCCAGCATTTT. Translating it yields CAWSVGRGGQPQHF.

The chain is built from TRBV15 and TRBJ2-1, with 7 bases fitting TRBD1. The CDR3 extends over 15 amino acids. The junction had 6 bases not matched to a gene; V was cut back by 0 bases and J by 7 bases. In germline, CDR1 is LNHNV, CDR2 YYDKDF (reference sequence). Written as DNA, the CDR3 is TGTGCCACCAGCAGAGAGCAACCCAGGGGGAATGAGCAGTTCTTC. It codes for CATSREQPRGNEQFF.

The V and J genes are TRBV6-1 and TRBJ2-1; 13 positions match TRBD2. The CDR3 length is 15 residues. Germline CDR1 MNHNS, CDR2 SASEGT. The trim removed 6 bases at V and 7 bases at J, leaving 6 bases unmatched. The CDR3 loop is CASSRTSGSFNEQFF. CDR3 sequence (DNA): TGTGCCAGCAGCCGGACTAGCGGGAGTTTTAATGAGCAGTTCTTC.

The chain employs TRBV10-2 and TRBJ2-1; TRBD1 matches at 7 bases. The V gene end was trimmed by 7 bases and the J gene end by 6 bases; junction bases not matched to a gene: 3. The CDR3 contains 12 residues. From germline, CDR1 is WSHSY and CDR2 SAAADI. The chain's CDR3 is CASTHRGNEQFF. In DNA, the CDR3 is TGCGCCAGCACTCACAGGGGCAATGAGCAGTTCTTC.

This chain uses TRBV27 with TRBJ2-1; no clear D gene. The germline gives CDR1 MNHEY, CDR2 SMNVEV (reference sequence). The length of the CDR3 is 11 residues. V lost 6 bases and J 7 bases, leaving 7 bases between the germline ends. The CDR3 sequence: CASSSRNEQFF. CDR3 in DNA: TGTGCCAGCAGCTCCAGGAATGAGCAGTTCTTC.

The genes are TRBV7-2 and TRBJ1-4; D call uncertain. The CDR3 contains 14 residues. Per the germline V gene, CDR1 is SGHTA and CDR2 is FQGNSA. The ends were cut back, 1 base at V and 4 bases at J, with 7 bases in the middle. The CDR3 coding sequence is TGTGCCAGCAGCTTAGGCGGCCTTAATGAAAAACTGTTTTTT. It encodes CASSLGGLNEKLFF.

The V call is TRBV4-3, the J call TRBJ2-5; 7 positions agree with TRBD2. This CDR3 has 16 amino acids. With V trimmed by 1 base and J by 1 base, 6 bases remained unmatched. The germline CDR1 and CDR2 sequences are LGHNA and YSLEER. The CDR3 DNA follows: TGCGCCAGCAGCCAAGGGCGGGGGTTGGGCCAAGAGACCCAGTACTTC. As protein: CASSQGRGLGQETQYF.

Only a few counts were recorded for this clone. V usage is TRBV27 and J usage is TRBJ2-3; D is unclear. Trimming left V 3 bases short and J 6 bases short, with 10 bases between. Germline V gene sequence: CDR1 MNHEY, CDR2 SMNVEV (reference sequence). The CDR3 is 13 residues long. The CDR3: CASSFSGEDTQYF. The CDR3 region has the DNA TGTGCCAGCAGTTTTTCAGGCGAGGATACGCAGTATTTT.

This chain joins TRBV6-1 and TRBJ1-2; TRBD1 matches at 7 bases. Trimming cost V 2 bases and J 6 bases; bases outside gene matches: 3. The CDR3 sequence is 13 residues long. Germline V gives CDR1 MNHNS, CDR2 SASEGT. The CDR3 sequence: CASSETGVDGYTF. CDR3 DNA: TGTGCCAGCAGTGAAACAGGGGTTGATGGCTACACCTTC.

The V and J genes are TRBV7-2 and TRBJ2-3; D gene uncertain. V lost 3 bases, J lost 5 bases, and 12 bases lay in between. The germline V gene has CDR1 SGHTA and CDR2 FQGNSA. The CDR3 spans 14 residues. This CDR3 is CASSFRRRVDTQYF. The CDR3 DNA reads as TGTGCCAGCAGCTTCCGTCGACGGGTAGATACGCAGTATTTT.

This clone was counted only a few times. The chain employs TRBV2 and TRBJ1-5; no definite D call. This CDR3 has 13 amino acids. The V end lost 4 bases, the J end lost 4 bases, and 8 bases lay between the germline ends. From germline, CDR1 is SNHLY and CDR2 FYNNEI. This chain's CDR3 is CASSVDLNQPQHF. The CDR3 region has the DNA TGTGCCAGCAGTGTGGACCTGAATCAGCCCCAGCATTTT.

The chain couples TRBV12-5 to TRBJ2-7; TRBD1 matches 10 bases. CDR1 and CDR2 (germline): LGHNT, FRNRAP. J gave up 5 bases and V 5 bases, and 9 bases lay outside the gene matches. This CDR3 has 15 amino acids. CDR3 DNA sequence: TGTGCTAGTGGTGGGACCGGGACAGGGGCTGACGAGCAGTACTTC. Translating gives CASGGTGTGADEQYF.